This section outlines one TCR beta chain sequence together with its context. Germline V gene lookup returns CDR1 SGHNT and CDR2 YENEEA. The CDR3 spans 14 residues. V lost 5 bases and J lost 5, with 16 bases in between. Treatment specified: preoperative locoregional IRX-2 cytokine immunotherapy. Samples came from a phase Ib trial of preoperative locoregional IRX-2 cytokine immunotherapy. Sequencing used immunoSEQ multiplex PCR; TCRdb keeps in-frame clones, though not all of them. The data contain some 22,000 clones, more than 80% of them singletons. This sample was taken from a study of preoperative IRX-2 immunotherapy in early breast cancer.

This receptor was taken from a human donor with breast cancer. The source was tumor tissue, collected after IRX-2 immunotherapy. The chain is built from TRBV11-3 and TRBJ2-7, with D perhaps matching TRBD1 (6 bases). The CDR3 DNA reads as TGTGCCAGCAGCGTCAGTACAGGGACCCACGAGCAGTACTTC. The encoded protein is CASSVSTGTHEQYF.